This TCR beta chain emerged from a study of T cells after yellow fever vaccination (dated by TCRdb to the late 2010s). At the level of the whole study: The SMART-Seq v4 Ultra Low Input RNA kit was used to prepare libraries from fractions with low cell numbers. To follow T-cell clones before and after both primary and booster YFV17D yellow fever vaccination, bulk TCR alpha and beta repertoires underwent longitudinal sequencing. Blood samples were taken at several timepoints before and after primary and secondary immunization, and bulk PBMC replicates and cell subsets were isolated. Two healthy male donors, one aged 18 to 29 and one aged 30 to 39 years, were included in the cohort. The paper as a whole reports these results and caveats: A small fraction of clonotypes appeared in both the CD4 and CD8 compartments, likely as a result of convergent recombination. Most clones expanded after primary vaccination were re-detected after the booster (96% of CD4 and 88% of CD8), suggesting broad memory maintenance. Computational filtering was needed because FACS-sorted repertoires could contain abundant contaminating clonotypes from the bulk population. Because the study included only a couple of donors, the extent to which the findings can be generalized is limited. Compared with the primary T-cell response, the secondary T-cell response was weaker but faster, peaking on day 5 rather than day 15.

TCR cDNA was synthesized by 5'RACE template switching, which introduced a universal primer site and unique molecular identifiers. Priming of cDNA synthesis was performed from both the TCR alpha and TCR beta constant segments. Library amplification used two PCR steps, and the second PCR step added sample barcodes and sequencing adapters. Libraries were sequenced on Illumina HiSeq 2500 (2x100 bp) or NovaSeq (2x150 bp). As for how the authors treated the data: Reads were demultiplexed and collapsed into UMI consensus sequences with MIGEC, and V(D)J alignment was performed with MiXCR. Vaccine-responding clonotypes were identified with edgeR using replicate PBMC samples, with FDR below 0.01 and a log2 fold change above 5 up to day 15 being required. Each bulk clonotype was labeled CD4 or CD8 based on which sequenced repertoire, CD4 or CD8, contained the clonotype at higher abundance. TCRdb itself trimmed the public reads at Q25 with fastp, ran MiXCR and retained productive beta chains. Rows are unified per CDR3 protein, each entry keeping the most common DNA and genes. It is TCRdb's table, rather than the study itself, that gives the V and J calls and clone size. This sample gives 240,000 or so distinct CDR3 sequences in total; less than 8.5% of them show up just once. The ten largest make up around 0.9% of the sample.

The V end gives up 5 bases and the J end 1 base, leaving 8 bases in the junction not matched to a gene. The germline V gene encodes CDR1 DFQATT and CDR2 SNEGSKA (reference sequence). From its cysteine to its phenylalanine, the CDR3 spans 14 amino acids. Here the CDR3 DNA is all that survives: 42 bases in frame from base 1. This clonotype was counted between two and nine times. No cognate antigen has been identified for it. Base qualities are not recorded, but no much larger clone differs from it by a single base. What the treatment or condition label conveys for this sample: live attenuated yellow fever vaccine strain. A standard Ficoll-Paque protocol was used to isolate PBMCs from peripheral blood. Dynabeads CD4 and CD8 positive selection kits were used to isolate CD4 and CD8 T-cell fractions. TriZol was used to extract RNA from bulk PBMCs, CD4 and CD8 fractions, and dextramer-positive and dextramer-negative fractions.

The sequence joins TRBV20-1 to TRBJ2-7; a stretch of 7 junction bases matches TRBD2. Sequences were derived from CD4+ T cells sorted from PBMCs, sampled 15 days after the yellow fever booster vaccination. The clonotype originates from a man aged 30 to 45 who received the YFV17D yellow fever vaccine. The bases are TGCAGTGCTTCTCCTATCGGGGGGTCCTACGAGCAGTACTTC. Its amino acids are CSASPIGGSYEQYF.